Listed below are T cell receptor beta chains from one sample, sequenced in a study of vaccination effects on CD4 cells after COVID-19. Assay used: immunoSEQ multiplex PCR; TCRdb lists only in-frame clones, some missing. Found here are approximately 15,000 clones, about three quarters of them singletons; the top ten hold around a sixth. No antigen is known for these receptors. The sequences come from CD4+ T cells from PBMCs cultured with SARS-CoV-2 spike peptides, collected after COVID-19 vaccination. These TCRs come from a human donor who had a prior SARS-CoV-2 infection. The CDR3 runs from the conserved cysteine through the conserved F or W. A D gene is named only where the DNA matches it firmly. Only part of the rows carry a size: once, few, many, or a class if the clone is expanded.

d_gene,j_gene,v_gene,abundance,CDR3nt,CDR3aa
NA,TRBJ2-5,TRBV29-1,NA,TGCAGCGTTGAACCGGGGGAGACCCAGTACTTC,CSVEPGETQYF
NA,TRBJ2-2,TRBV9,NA,TGTGCCAGCAGCGTAGGGGCAGGGTCGACCGGGGAGCTGTTTTTT,CASSVGAGSTGELFF
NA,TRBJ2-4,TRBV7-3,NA,TGTGCCAGCAGCTTAACAGGCGGGTCCAAAAACATTCAGTACTTC,CASSLTGGSKNIQYF
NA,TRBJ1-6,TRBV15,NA,TGTGCCACCAGCAGAGATCCCAGGAATTCACCCCTCCACTTT,CATSRDPRNSPLHF
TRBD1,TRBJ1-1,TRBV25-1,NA,TGTGCCAGCAGTGACACCCGAAAGGGGGCAGGGACTGAAGCTTTCTTT,CASSDTRKGAGTEAFF
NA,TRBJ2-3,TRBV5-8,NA,TGTGCCAGCAGTTACTATCACAGGGGGGACTACACAGATACGCAGTATTTT,CASSYYHRGDYTDTQYF
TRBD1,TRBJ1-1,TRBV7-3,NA,TGTGCCAGCAGCGTATCGACAGGGAGCACTGAAGCTTTCTTT,CASSVSTGSTEAFF
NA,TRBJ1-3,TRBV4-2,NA,TGTGCCAGCAGCCAGCTGACAGCCTCTGGAAACACCATATATTTT,CASSQLTASGNTIYF
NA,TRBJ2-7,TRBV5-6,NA,TGTGCCAGCAGCCGAGGGACCTACGAGCAGTACTTC,CASSRGTYEQYF
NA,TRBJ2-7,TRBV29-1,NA,TGCAGCGTAACAGTCGGTTCCCTCGAGCAGTACTTC,CSVTVGSLEQYF
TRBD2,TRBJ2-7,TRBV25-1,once,TGTGCCAGCAGCGGGACTAGCGGACCGTACGAGCAGTACTTC,CASSGTSGPYEQYF
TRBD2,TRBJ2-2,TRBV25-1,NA,TGTGCCAGCAGTGAATCCTTAGGACTAGGATCCGGGGAGCTGTTTTTT,CASSESLGLGSGELFF
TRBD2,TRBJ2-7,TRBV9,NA,TGTGCCAGCAGCCATGGACTAGCGGGGTACGAGCAGTACTTC,CASSHGLAGYEQYF
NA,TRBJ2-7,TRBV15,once,TGTGCCACCAGCAGAGGTACCGCCAGCTCCTACGAGCAGTACTTC,CATSRGTASSYEQYF
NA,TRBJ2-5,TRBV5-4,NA,TGTGCCAGCAGCTTAGTAACGGGACAAGAGACCCAGTACTTC,CASSLVTGQETQYF
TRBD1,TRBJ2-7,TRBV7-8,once,TGTGCCAGCAGCTCGTACAGGGGGCTTAACTACGAGCAGTACTTC,CASSSYRGLNYEQYF
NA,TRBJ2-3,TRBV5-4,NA,TGTGCCAGCAAGGATGTCAGCACAGATACGCAGTATTTT,CASKDVSTDTQYF
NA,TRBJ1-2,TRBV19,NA,TGTGCCAGTAGTATCCCGTGGGTAAGTGAGACCGGGAACTATGGCTACACCTTC,CASSIPWVSETGNYGYTF
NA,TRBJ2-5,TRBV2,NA,TGTGCCAGCAGTGAAGGAGGGACCCAGTACTTC,CASSEGGTQYF
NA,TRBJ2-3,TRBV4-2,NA,TGTGCCAGCAGCCAAGAAACAGATACGCAGTATTTT,CASSQETDTQYF
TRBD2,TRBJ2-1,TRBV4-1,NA,TGCGCCAGCAGCCAAGCGGGACTAGACTACAATGAGCAGTTCTTC,CASSQAGLDYNEQFF
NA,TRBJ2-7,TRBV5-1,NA,TGCGCCAGCAGCGAGGGGAGCTCCTACGAGCAGTACTTC,CASSEGSSYEQYF
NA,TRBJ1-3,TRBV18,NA,TGTGCCAGCTCGGGATCCGGAGACAGAAACACCATATATTTT,CASSGSGDRNTIYF